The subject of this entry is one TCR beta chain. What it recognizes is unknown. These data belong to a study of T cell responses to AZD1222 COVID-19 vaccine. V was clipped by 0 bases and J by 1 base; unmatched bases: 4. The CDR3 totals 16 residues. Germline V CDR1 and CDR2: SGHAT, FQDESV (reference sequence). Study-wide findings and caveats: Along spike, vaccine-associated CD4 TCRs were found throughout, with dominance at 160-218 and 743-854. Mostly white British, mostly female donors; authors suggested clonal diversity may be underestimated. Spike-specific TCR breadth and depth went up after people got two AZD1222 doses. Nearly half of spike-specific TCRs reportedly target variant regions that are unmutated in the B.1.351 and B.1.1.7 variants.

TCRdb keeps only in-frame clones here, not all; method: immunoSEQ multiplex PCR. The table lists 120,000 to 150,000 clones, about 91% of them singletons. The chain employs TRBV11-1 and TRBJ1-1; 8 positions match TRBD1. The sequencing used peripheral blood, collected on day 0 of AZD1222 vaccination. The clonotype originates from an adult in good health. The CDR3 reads CASSLALQGENTEAFF. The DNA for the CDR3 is TGTGCCAGCAGCTTAGCCCTACAGGGGGAGAACACTGAAGCTTTCTTT.